Here is one TCR beta chain with its context. Its recognized antigen is unknown. No much larger clone exists at a distance of one base, and base qualities are not known. This sample was taken from a study of post-analysis software for immune sequencing data (dated by TCRdb to about 2015). Background on the whole study: Recorded disease courses included relapsing-remitting, secondary progressive and progressive-relapsing multiple sclerosis, with some patients lacking subtype annotation. The multiple sclerosis patient repertoires were compared with about a dozen previously published healthy control repertoires from donors aged roughly 6 to 27 years. A subset of samples was prepared in parallel using single-end sample barcoding, then pooled and co-amplified after Illumina adapter ligation. Findings and caveats that apply to the study as a whole: Roughly 5 TRBV segments, including TRBV5-6, TRBV5-1 and TRBV20-1, were significantly more frequent in patients than controls. Normalized Chao1 diversity was significantly lower in multiple sclerosis patients than controls, suggesting substantial peripheral T-cell clonal expansion. The multiple sclerosis patient group was slightly younger than the control group. Strong co-clustering of samples prepared in the same batch was shown by direct clustering with F measure, prompting a batch-effect correction.

The germline V end is reduced by 6 bases and the J end by 1 base; junction bases left unmatched: 11. The CDR3 runs 16 residues from the cysteine to the phenylalanine. Of all the DNA, just the CDR3 is kept, 48 bases in frame from base 1. To demonstrate the VDJtools post-analysis software, TCR beta repertoires were profiled from the peripheral blood of about 13 young patients with multiple sclerosis. Multiple sclerosis patients were children and adolescents aged roughly 6 to 17 years. The method behind the library was PCR. TCRdb lists the instrument as Illumina HiSeq 2500. To reduce PCR and sequencing biases, unique molecular identifiers were incorporated into the TCR beta cDNA libraries. Per 1 to 10 million input T cells, roughly 0.5 million cDNA molecules were obtained, such that each molecule approximated one T cell. The same protocol used for the earlier healthy control dataset was applied to prepare and sequence the patient libraries. Samples belonging to the same batch were prepared together, multiplexed and sequenced on a shared HiSeq lane. Per the source publication's procedure: MIGEC handled the raw barcoded reads, throwing out single-read molecular identifier groups before consensus assembly and CDR3 extraction. VDJtools was used for post-analysis of the clonotype tables, and diversity was normalized by down-sampling every dataset to the size of the smallest sample. To correct batch-related cross-sample contamination, repertoire overlap clustering matched CDR3 amino acid sequences but not nucleotide sequences. TCRdb reprocessing: public reads trimmed at Q25 with fastp, clones called with MiXCR, in-frame beta chains kept. CDR3 protein sequences are deduplicated, and each keeps its most common genes and DNA. For this entry, the V and J calls and clone size follow TCRdb and not the study's own pipeline. In all, the sample holds about 680,000 distinct CDR3 sequences, and 59% of those were seen once. The ten largest clones capture approximately 10% of the sample.

The chain is assembled from TRBV12-3 or TRBV12-4 and TRBJ2-7; 8 nucleotides in the junction match TRBD2. Sequenced: blood. The source is a girl aged 2 to 10 with multiple sclerosis. The nucleotide sequence reads as follows: TGTGCCAGCAGCCGAGCGGGGGCTCGCCTTTCCTACGAGCAGTACTTC. It translates to CASSRAGARLSYEQYF.